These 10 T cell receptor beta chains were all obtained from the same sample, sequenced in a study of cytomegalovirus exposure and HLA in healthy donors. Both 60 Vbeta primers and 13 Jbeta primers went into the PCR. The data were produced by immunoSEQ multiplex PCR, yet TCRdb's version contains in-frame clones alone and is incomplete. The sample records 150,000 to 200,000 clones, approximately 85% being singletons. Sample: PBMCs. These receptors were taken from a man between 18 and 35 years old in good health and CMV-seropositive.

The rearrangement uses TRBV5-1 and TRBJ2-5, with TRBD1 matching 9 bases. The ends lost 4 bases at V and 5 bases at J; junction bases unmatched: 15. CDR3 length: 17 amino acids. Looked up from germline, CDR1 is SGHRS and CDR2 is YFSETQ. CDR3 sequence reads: CASSPGQGLLLGETQYF. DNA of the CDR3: TGCGCCAGCAGCCCTGGACAGGGGTTGTTGTTGGGCGAGACCCAGTACTTC.

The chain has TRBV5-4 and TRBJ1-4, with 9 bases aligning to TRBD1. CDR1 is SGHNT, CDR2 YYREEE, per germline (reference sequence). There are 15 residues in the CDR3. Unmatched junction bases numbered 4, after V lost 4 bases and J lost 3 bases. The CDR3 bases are TGTGCCAGCAGCAGGACAGGGGAGCCTAATGAAAAACTGTTTTTT. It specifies CASSRTGEPNEKLFF.

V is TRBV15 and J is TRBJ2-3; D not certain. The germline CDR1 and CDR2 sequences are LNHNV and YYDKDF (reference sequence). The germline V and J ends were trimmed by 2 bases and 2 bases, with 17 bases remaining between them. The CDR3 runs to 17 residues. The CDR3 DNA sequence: TGTGCCACCAGCAGATCCTGGAGTCTGAAACCCACAGATACGCAGTATTTT. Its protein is CATSRSWSLKPTDTQYF.

The DNA for the CDR3 is TGTGCCAGCAGCTCGCTAGCGGGCCTTGGGAATGAGCAGTTCTTC. This sequence encodes CASSSLAGLGNEQFF. V and J are TRBV7-9 and TRBJ2-1; 8 bases agree with TRBD2. The CDR3 totals 15 residues. Germline CDR1 is SEHNR and CDR2 is FQNEAQ (reference sequence). The V and J ends lost 4 bases and 7 bases, in that order; junction bases with no gene match: 9. Full variable domain (remainder filled in from reference TRBV7-9 and TRBJ2-1): DTGVSQNPRHKITKRGQNVTFRCDPISEHNRLYWYRQTLGQGPEFLTYFQNEAQLEKSRLLSDRFSAERPKGSFSTLEIQRTEQGDSAMYLCASSSLAGLGNEQFFGPGTRLTVL.

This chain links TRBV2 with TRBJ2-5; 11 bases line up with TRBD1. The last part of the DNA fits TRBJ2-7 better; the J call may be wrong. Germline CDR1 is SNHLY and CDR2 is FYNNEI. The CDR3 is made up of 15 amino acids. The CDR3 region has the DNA TGTGCCAGCGCCCGCACCGGGACAGGGGGCTACGAGCAGTACTTC. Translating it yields CASARTGTGGYEQYF.

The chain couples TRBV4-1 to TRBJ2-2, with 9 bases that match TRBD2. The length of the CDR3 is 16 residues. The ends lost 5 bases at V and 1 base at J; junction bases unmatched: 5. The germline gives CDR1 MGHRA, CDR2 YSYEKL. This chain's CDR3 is CASSSRLAVNTGELFF. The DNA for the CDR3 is TGCGCCAGCAGCTCAAGACTAGCGGTGAACACCGGGGAGCTGTTTTTT.

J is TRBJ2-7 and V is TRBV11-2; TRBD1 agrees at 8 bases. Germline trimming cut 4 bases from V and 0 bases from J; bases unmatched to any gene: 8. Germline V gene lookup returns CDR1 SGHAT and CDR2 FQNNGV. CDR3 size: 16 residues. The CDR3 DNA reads TGTGCCAGCAGCTCGATTAGGGACAGGAGCTCCTACGAGCAGTACTTC. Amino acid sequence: CASSSIRDRSSYEQYF.

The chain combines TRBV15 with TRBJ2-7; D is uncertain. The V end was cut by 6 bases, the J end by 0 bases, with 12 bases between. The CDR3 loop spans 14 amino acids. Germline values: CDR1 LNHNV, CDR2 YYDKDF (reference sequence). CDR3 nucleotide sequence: TGTGCCACCAGGATCGACACGAACTCCTACGAGCAGTACTTC. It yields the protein CATRIDTNSYEQYF.

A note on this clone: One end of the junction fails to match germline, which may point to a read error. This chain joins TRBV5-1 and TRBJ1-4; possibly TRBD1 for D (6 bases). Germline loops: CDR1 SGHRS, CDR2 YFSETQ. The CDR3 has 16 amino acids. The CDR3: CASSLVSGEPNGKLFF. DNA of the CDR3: TGCGCCAGCAGCTTGGTTTCAGGGGAGCCAAATGGAAAACTGTTTTTT.

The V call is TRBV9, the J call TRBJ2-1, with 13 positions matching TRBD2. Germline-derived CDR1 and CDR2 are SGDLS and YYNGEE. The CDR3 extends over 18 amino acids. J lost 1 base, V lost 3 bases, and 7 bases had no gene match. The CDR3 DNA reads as TGTGCCAGCAGCGCTAGGACTAGCGGGGGTGCATCCTACAATGAGCAGTTCTTC. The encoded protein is CASSARTSGGASYNEQFF.